One sample yielded the 29 T cell receptor beta chains listed below, sequenced in a study of blood T cell repertoires in COVID-19. TCRdb keeps only in-frame clones here, not all; method: immunoSEQ multiplex PCR. Here the sample spans tens of thousands of clones, around 90% being singletons. The sequencing sample was made of peripheral blood. These TCRs come from a man aged 70-80 years with acute or convalescent COVID-19.

As for this clone: Other DNA sequences of this sample code for an identical CDR3. The V call is TRBV28, the J call TRBJ1-1; D unresolved. The germline gives CDR1 MDHEN, CDR2 SYDVKM. V lost 9 bases and J 0 bases, leaving 5 bases between the germline ends. The CDR3 totals 11 residues. For the CDR3, the DNA is TGTGCCAGTACAGTGAACACTGAAGCTTTCTTT. This gives the protein CASTVNTEAFF.

The chain couples TRBV18 to TRBJ2-5, with D perhaps TRBD1 (6 bases). Germline V gene lookup returns CDR1 KGHSH and CDR2 LQKENI. V was clipped by 4 bases and J by 4 bases, with 22 bases between them. The CDR3 has 17 residues. The CDR3 DNA reads TGTGCCAGCTCACTGATGTCCCCGGGGACAAAAAGAGAGACCCAGTACTTC. Translating gives CASSLMSPGTKRETQYF. Full variable domain (rest looked up from reference TRBV18 and TRBJ2-5): NAGVMQNPRHLVRRRGQEARLRCSPMKGHSHVYWYRQLPEEGLKFMVYLQKENIIDESGMPKERFSAEFPKEGPSILRIQQVVRGDSAAYFCASSLMSPGTKRETQYFGPGTRLLVL.

The chain employs TRBV11-2 and TRBJ2-2; 7 bases agree with TRBD2. J gave up 1 base and V 8 bases, and 7 bases lay outside the gene matches. Germline CDR1 is SGHAT and CDR2 is FQNNGV. The CDR3 extends over 15 amino acids. CDR3 nucleotides: TGTGCCAGCGGGAGGCAGCGGGAGAACACCGGGGAGCTGTTTTTT. As protein: CASGRQRENTGELFF.

V usage is TRBV28 and J usage is TRBJ2-1; 11 bases are a match to TRBD2. This CDR3 has 16 amino acids. Per germline, CDR1 MDHEN and CDR2 SYDVKM. V dropped 5 bases and J dropped 4; count of bases not matched to a gene: 7. This CDR3 is CASSVTGTSGYNEQFF. Here the CDR3 DNA reads TGTGCCAGCAGTGTCACCGGGACTAGCGGATACAATGAGCAGTTCTTC. The complete variable domain, with remaining parts taken from reference TRBV28 and TRBJ2-1, reads DVKVTQSSRYLVKRTGEKVFLECVQDMDHENMFWYRQDPGLGLRLIYFSYDVKMKEKGDIPEGYSVSREKKERFSLILESASTNQTSMYLCASSVTGTSGYNEQFFGPGTRLTVL.

The chain employs TRBV5-4 and TRBJ2-7, with TRBD2 matching 8 bases. Germline V gene lookup returns CDR1 SGHNT and CDR2 YYREEE (reference sequence). V lost 0 bases, J lost 3 bases, and 5 bases stayed unmatched. This CDR3 has 15 amino acids. The CDR3 DNA reads TGTGCCAGCAGCTTGGAGGGACTAGAGGGCTACGAGCAGTACTTC. Protein sequence: CASSLEGLEGYEQYF. Complete variable domain (other parts from reference TRBV5-4 and TRBJ2-7): ETGVTQSPTHLIKTRGQQVTLRCSSQSGHNTVSWYQQALGQGPQFIFQYYREEENGRGNFPPRFSGLQFPNYSSELNVNALELDDSALYLCASSLEGLEGYEQYFGPGTRLTVT.

The table lists this clone with a count of one. V is TRBV12-3 or TRBV12-4 and J is TRBJ1-1; TRBD1 agrees at 7 bases. Losses at the gene ends were 5 bases for V and 7 bases for J; bases not matched to a gene: 4. The CDR3 runs to 12 residues. CDR3 nucleotide sequence: TGTGCCAGCAGTCCAGGGGGAGGTGAAGCTTTCTTT. Translated, it gives CASSPGGGEAFF.

The rearrangement uses TRBV13 and TRBJ2-3, with D possibly matching TRBD2 (5 bases). Germline V CDR1 and CDR2: PRHDT, FYEKMQ (reference sequence). V was cut by 2 bases and J by 4 bases, with 16 bases left in between. The CDR3 is 16 amino acids. CDR3: CASSLLRGELADTQYF. DNA of the CDR3: TGTGCCAGCAGCTTATTACGGGGAGAACTGGCAGATACGCAGTATTTT.

The chain has TRBV7-9 and TRBJ2-1; 7 positions agree with TRBD1. V shed 6 bases and J 4 bases; nucleotides not matched to a gene: 12. The CDR3 loop spans 16 amino acids. Germline values: CDR1 SEHNR, CDR2 FQNEAQ (reference sequence). The CDR3 DNA reads as TGTGCCAGCAGTCTCGGCCGGGACAGTTATTACAATGAGCAGTTCTTC. This codes for CASSLGRDSYYNEQFF. Looking up the rest from reference TRBV7-9 and TRBJ2-1 gives the full variable domain: DTGVSQNPRHKITKRGQNVTFRCDPISEHNRLYWYRQTLGQGPEFLTYFQNEAQLEKSRLLSDRFSAERPKGSFSTLEIQRTEQGDSAMYLCASSLGRDSYYNEQFFGPGTRLTVL.

This clone turned up a few times. The CDR3 region has the DNA TGTGCCAGCAGTCACCTCGAGGTGATCAGCCAAGAGACCCAGTACTTC. Amino acids: CASSHLEVISQETQYF. V gene TRBV28 combines with J gene TRBJ2-5; D remains ambiguous. The CDR3 loop spans 16 amino acids. The V end was cut by 5 bases, the J end by 1 base, with 17 bases between. The germline gives CDR1 MDHEN, CDR2 SYDVKM. Combining the CDR3 with reference TRBV28 and TRBJ2-5 gives the whole variable domain DVKVTQSSRYLVKRTGEKVFLECVQDMDHENMFWYRQDPGLGLRLIYFSYDVKMKEKGDIPEGYSVSREKKERFSLILESASTNQTSMYLCASSHLEVISQETQYFGPGTRLLVL.

The chain has TRBV9 and TRBJ1-2, with D possibly being TRBD1 (5 bases). The CDR3 runs to 15 residues. The V gene's germline CDR1 is SGDLS and CDR2 YYNGEE. V was trimmed by 0 bases and J by 2 bases, leaving 11 bases between them. The CDR3 DNA follows: TGTGCCAGCAGCGTAGGGGGGGAACGGAACTATGGCTACACCTTC. Its translation: CASSVGGERNYGYTF. Looking up the rest from reference TRBV9 and TRBJ1-2 gives the full variable domain: DSGVTQTPKHLITATGQRVTLRCSPRSGDLSVYWYQQSLDQGLQFLIQYYNGEERAKGNILERFSAQQFPDLHSELNLSSLELGDSALYFCASSVGGERNYGYTFGSGTRLTVV.

This chain joins TRBV5-1 and TRBJ1-1; tentative D call: TRBD1 (6 bases). Trimming pared 5 bases from V and 4 bases from J, leaving 18 bases between. CDR1 and CDR2 (germline): SGHRS, YFSETQ. This CDR3 comprises 15 residues. The CDR3 spells CASRDYREIGTEAFF. Written as DNA, the CDR3 is TGCGCCAGCAGAGACTACAGGGAAATAGGCACTGAAGCTTTCTTT.

The V and J genes are TRBV4-2 and TRBJ2-3, with 10 bases fitting TRBD2. The CDR3 length is 16 residues. V lost 0 bases to trimming and J lost 9 bases; unmatched junction nucleotides: 9. CDR1 and CDR2 (germline): LGHNA, YNFKEQ. The CDR3, as DNA: TGTGCCAGCAGCCAAGAAGCTAGCGGGGGAAGGCGGACGCAGTATTTT. This codes for CASSQEASGGRRTQYF.

The chain combines TRBV18 with TRBJ1-1; 7 nucleotides line up with TRBD1. Losses at the gene ends were 5 bases for V and 5 bases for J; bases not matched to a gene: 5. Germline CDR1 is KGHSH and CDR2 is LQKENI. This CDR3 is 13 amino acids long. The CDR3 loop reads CASSTTDRTEAFF. DNA for the CDR3: TGTGCCAGCTCAACTACGGACAGGACTGAAGCTTTCTTT.

This clone was observed a handful of times. Other DNA variants within this sample encode the same CDR3. The chain has TRBV6-4 and TRBJ2-3, with 10 bases fitting TRBD1. Germline V lookup: CDR1 MRHNA, CDR2 SNTAGT. Trimming cost V 0 bases and J 4 bases; bases outside gene matches: 1. This CDR3 region has 15 residues. The CDR3: CASSDSTGGADTQYF. As DNA, the CDR3 is TGTGCCAGCAGTGACTCGACAGGGGGCGCAGATACGCAGTATTTT.

The chain uses TRBV11-2 and TRBJ2-5; D is possibly TRBD2 (6 bases). Germline V gene lookup returns CDR1 SGHAT and CDR2 FQNNGV. The CDR3 totals 13 residues. V lost 1 base and J lost 4, with 7 bases in between. Here the CDR3 reads CASSLGLGETQYF. In nucleotides, the CDR3 is TGTGCCAGCAGCTTAGGACTAGGAGAGACCCAGTACTTC.

This chain connects TRBV6-5 to TRBJ1-4; no clear D. The CDR3 has 14 amino acids. From germline, CDR1 is MNHEY and CDR2 SVGAGI. Between the trimmed V and J ends, which lost 0 bases and 5 bases, there was a span of 7 bases. CDR3 sequence (DNA): TGTGCCAGCAGTTACTCGCCCACAAATGAAAAACTGTTTTTT. Amino acid sequence: CASSYSPTNEKLFF.

This sequence joins TRBV27 and TRBJ1-5; 7 bases are a match to TRBD1. Per the germline V gene, CDR1 is MNHEY and CDR2 is SMNVEV (reference sequence). CDR3 size: 13 residues. The V and J ends lost 4 bases and 4 bases, in that order; junction bases with no gene match: 1. The CDR3 DNA follows: TGTGCCAGCAGTTGGGACAGAAATCAGCCCCAGCATTTT. Amino acid sequence: CASSWDRNQPQHF.

The chain employs TRBV11-2 and TRBJ2-7, with 8 bases aligning to TRBD2. The J segment lost 2 bases and the V segment lost 5 bases, leaving 8 bases of the junction unmatched. The CDR3 contains 15 residues. Per germline, CDR1 SGHAT and CDR2 FQNNGV. In DNA form, the CDR3 reads TGTGCCAGCAGCCCCCACGGGGGGGGCACCTACGAGCAGTACTTC. Amino acids: CASSPHGGGTYEQYF.

The chain combines TRBV29-1 with TRBJ2-3; 7 bases map to TRBD1. Trimming at V came to 7 bases and at J to 5 bases, leaving 9 bases not matched to a gene. This CDR3 has 13 amino acids. Per the germline V gene, CDR1 is SQVTM and CDR2 is ANQGSEA. The CDR3 here is CSASGGGRDTQYF. CDR3 in DNA: TGCAGCGCCTCAGGGGGTGGAAGAGATACGCAGTATTTT.

This sequence joins TRBV15 and TRBJ2-2; D gene uncertain. The CDR3 totals 15 residues. Germline V gene lookup returns CDR1 LNHNV and CDR2 YYDKDF (reference sequence). V dropped 1 base and J dropped 1 base, with 7 bases sitting between them. The DNA of the CDR3 is TGTGCCACCAGCAGAGTCACGGGGAACACCGGGGAGCTGTTTTTT. Amino acid sequence: CATSRVTGNTGELFF.

This clone was seen just once. This chain links TRBV10-3 with TRBJ2-4; 8 positions match TRBD1. This CDR3 comprises 13 residues. Germline CDR1 and CDR2: ENHRY and SYGVKD. V was clipped by 4 bases and J by 6 bases; unmatched bases: 2. The CDR3 coding sequence is TGTGCCATCAGTGGTGGACAGGGAAACATTCAGTACTTC. Translated: CAISGGQGNIQYF.

The chain links TRBV2 to TRBJ1-1; D remains ambiguous. The CDR3 has 13 residues. The V end lost 7 bases, the J end lost 1 base, and 10 bases lay between the germline ends. Germline CDR1 SNHLY, CDR2 FYNNEI. The CDR3 sequence: CASTNTENTEAFF. CDR3 DNA sequence: TGTGCCAGCACCAATACAGAGAACACTGAAGCTTTCTTT. The full variable domain, in which reference TRBV2 and TRBJ1-1 provide the parts outside the CDR3, is EPEVTQTPSHQVTQMGQEVILRCVPISNHLYFYWYRQILGQKVEFLVSFYNNEISEKSEIFDDQFSVERPDGSNFTLKIRSTKLEDSAMYFCASTNTENTEAFFGQGTRLTVV.

The CDR3 is CASRFQTGGFTEAFF. In nucleotides, the CDR3 is TGTGCCAGCAGATTCCAGACAGGGGGGTTCACTGAAGCTTTCTTT. The chain couples TRBV6-5 to TRBJ1-1; 9 nucleotides line up with TRBD1. The J segment lost 4 bases and the V segment lost 6 bases, leaving 9 bases of the junction unmatched. The CDR3 is 15 amino acids. The V gene's germline CDR1 is MNHEY and CDR2 SVGAGI.

The chain uses TRBV3-1 (or the pseudogene TRBV3-2) and TRBJ2-1; possible D gene TRBD1, 5 bases. The CDR3 is made up of 13 amino acids. V was trimmed by 3 bases and J by 14 bases, leaving 17 bases between them. Germline V CDR1 and CDR2: LGHDT, YNNKEL (reference sequence). The CDR3 nucleotides are TGTGCCAGCAGCCAGGTGAATCAGGGATCCAAGTTCTTC. Translated: CASSQVNQGSKFF.

This clone was observed once. This chain uses TRBV19 with TRBJ2-6, with D unresolved. Trimming shortened V by 0 bases and J by 6 bases, and 6 bases separated the two germline ends. Germline lookup yields CDR1 LNHDA and CDR2 SQIVND (reference sequence). CDR3 size: 14 residues. The CDR3 bases are TGTGCCAGTAGTATAGACGGTTCGGCCAACGTCCTGACTTTC. It translates to CASSIDGSANVLTF.

The rearrangement joins TRBV7-9 to TRBJ1-5, with D hard to call. The CDR3 runs to 15 residues. V was cut by 1 base and J by 1 base, with 8 bases left in between. Germline V gene lookup returns CDR1 SEHNR and CDR2 FQNEAQ (reference sequence). The chain's CDR3 is CASSLDLDSNQPQHF. The CDR3 DNA reads as TGTGCCAGCAGCTTAGACCTAGACAGCAATCAGCCCCAGCATTTT.

This chain joins TRBV25-1 and TRBJ1-4, with TRBD1 as a possible D gene (5 bases). Looked up from germline, CDR1 is MGHDK and CDR2 is SYGVNS. The CDR3 loop spans 12 amino acids. Trimming cost V 2 bases and J 11 bases, with 9 bases left between them. DNA for the CDR3: TGTGCCAGCAGTGAAGTAGCAGGGAAACTGTTTTTT. Its translation is CASSEVAGKLFF.

V gene TRBV3-1 (or the pseudogene TRBV3-2) combines with J gene TRBJ1-1; no clear D. This CDR3 spans 15 amino acids. Per germline, CDR1 LGHDT and CDR2 YNNKEL (reference sequence). With 0 bases removed from V and 4 bases from J, the gap between germline ends came to 12 bases. The CDR3 coding sequence is TGTGCCAGCAGCCAAGATTTACGGGGTGGCACTGAAGCTTTCTTT. Translated, it gives CASSQDLRGGTEAFF.

The V call is TRBV6-5, the J call TRBJ2-2; 7 bases align to TRBD2. Germline-derived CDR1 and CDR2 are MNHEY and SVGAGI. Germline trimming cut 7 bases from V and 4 bases from J; bases unmatched to any gene: 0. CDR3 length: 12 residues. The CDR3 reads CASTGGTGELFF. In nucleotides, the CDR3 is TGTGCCAGCACGGGGGGCACCGGGGAGCTGTTTTTT.